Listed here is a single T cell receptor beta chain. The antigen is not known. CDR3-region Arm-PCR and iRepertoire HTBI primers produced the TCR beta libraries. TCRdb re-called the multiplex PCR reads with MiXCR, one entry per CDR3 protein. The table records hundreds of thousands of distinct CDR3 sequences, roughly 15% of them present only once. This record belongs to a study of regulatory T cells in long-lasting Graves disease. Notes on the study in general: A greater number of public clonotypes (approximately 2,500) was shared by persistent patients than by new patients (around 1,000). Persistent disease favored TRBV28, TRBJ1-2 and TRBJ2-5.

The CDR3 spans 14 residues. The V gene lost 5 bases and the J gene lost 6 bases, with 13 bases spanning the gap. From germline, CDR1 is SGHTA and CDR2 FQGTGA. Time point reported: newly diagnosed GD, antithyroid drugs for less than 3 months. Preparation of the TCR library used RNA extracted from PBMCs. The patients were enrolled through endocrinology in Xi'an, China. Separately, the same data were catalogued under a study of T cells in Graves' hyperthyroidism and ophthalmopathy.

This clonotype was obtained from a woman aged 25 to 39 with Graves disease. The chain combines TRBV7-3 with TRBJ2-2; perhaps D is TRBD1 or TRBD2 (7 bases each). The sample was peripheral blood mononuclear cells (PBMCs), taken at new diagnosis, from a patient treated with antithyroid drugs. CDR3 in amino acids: CASSPRGGSGELFF. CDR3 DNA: TGTGCCAGCAGCCCCAGGGGGGGGTCCGGGGAGCTGTTTTTT.